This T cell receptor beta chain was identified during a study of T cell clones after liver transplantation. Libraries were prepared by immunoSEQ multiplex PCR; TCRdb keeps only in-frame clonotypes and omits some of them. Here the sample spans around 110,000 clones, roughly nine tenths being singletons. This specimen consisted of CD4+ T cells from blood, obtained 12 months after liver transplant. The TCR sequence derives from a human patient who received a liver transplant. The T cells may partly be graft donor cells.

CDR3 DNA: TGCAGCGTTGAAGATCAGTTGCACGAGCAGTACTTC. Amino acids: CSVEDQLHEQYF. The chain combines TRBV29-1 with TRBJ2-7; D is uncertain. CDR3 length equals 12 residues. In germline, CDR1 is SQVTM, CDR2 ANQGSEA. V lost 0 bases, J lost 5 bases, and 8 bases lay in between.